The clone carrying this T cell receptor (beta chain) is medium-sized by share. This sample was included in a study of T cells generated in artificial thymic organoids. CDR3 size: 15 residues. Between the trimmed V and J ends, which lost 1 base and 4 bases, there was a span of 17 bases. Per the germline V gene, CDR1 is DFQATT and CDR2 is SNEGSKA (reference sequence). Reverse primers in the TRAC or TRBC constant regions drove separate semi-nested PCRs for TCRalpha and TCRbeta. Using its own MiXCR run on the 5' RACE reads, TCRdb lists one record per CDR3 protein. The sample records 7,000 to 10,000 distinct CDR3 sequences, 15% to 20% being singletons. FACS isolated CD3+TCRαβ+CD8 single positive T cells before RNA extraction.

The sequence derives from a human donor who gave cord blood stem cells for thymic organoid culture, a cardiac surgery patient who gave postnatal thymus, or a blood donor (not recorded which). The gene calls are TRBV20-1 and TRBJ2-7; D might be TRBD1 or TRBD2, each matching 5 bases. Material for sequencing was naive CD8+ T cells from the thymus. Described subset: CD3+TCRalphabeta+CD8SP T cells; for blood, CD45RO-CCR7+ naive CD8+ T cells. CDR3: CSARGLLGDPYEQYF. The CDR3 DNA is TGCAGTGCTAGAGGCCTGTTGGGGGACCCATACGAGCAGTACTTC.